This T cell receptor (beta chain) was retrieved from a study of T-cell memory formation after mild COVID-19. Each CDR3 protein is one row after TCRdb ran MiXCR on the 5' RACE reads. This sample has 95,000 to 120,000 distinct CDR3 sequences, with 18% found just once. On this clonotype itself: Its antigen is not identified.

Overall study findings and caveats: Cross-reactive memory seemingly joined, as some responding clones were found in pre-infection memory.

Looked up from germline, CDR1 is LGHNA and CDR2 is YNFKEQ. V was cut by 4 bases and J by 5 bases, with 15 bases left in between. The CDR3 sequence is 15 residues long. Sequenced input: PBMCs or a T cell subset sorted from them (not recorded which). The chain has TRBV4-2 and TRBJ2-1; D uncertain. This TCR was sampled from a man aged 18 to 30 who had mild COVID-19 (a few samples of this study predate the infection). Cell type and time point are not known. CDR3 loop: CASSLDSVVDNEQFF. The CDR3 DNA reads as TGTGCCAGCAGCCTTGACTCGGTGGTTGACAATGAGCAGTTCTTC.